This T cell receptor (beta chain) is drawn from a study of cytomegalovirus exposure and HLA in healthy donors. Study outcomes and limitations: Reportedly, TCR beta sequences accurately predicted HLA-A and HLA-B alleles in most subjects. Within an earlier analysis, most TCR beta V segments proved productive either about 87% or about 30% of the time. TCR beta V- and J-gene trimming, according to a later analysis, was linked to a missense DCLRE1C variant.

V lost 2 bases and J 6 bases, leaving 13 bases between the germline ends. The CDR3 totals 14 residues. Germline loops: CDR1 MNHEY, CDR2 SMNVEV (reference sequence). Vbeta (60) and Jbeta (13) primers were used in the PCR. Here immunoSEQ multiplex PCR was the method, and the copy in TCRdb shows in-frame clones only, minus some. The data hold some 130,000 clones, with about 85% observed a single time. Nominal health characterized the donors when sampled, though unrecorded immune exposures were likely. With regard to this clone: Its antigen is undetermined.

The genes are TRBV27 and TRBJ1-1; D unclear. The sequence came from a woman aged 25-40 years in good health and CMV-seropositive. The sequenced sample was PBMCs. CDR3 sequence reads: CASSLDGADAEAFF. The CDR3 DNA follows: TGTGCCAGCAGTTTAGACGGAGCGGACGCTGAAGCTTTCTTT.